The 6 T cell receptor beta chains below all came from one sample that was sequenced in a study of T cell repertoires in cytomegalovirus infection. TCRdb reprocessed the reads via MiXCR and lists one record per CDR3 protein. The sample has around 710,000 distinct CDR3 sequences, just under 30% seen once. Their antigens remain unidentified. The sample in question was cultured CD8+ T cells from PBMCs, obtained from culture after CMV antigen stimulation. The source is a human donor in good health (CMV status not recorded). Some clones in this sample may be carry-over from other donors' samples.

With regard to this clonotype: A much larger clone differs from this one at a single base, so this may be a read error. Given the absence of the conserved phenylalanine or tryptophan at the CDR3 end, a read error is likely. The chain recombines TRBV7-3 with TRBJ2-1, with D possibly TRBD1 on 6 matching bases. Germline V gene lookup returns CDR1 SGHTA and CDR2 FQGTGA. Between the trimmed V and J ends, which lost 4 bases and 8 bases, there was a span of 9 bases. The length of the CDR3 is 12 residues. CDR3 protein: CASSYAGDEQFL. The CDR3, as DNA: TGTGCCAGCAGCTATGCAGGGGATGAGCAGTTCTTA.

The chain is built from TRBV4-1 and TRBJ1-2; D might be TRBD1 (5 bases). Germline assignment: CDR1 MGHRA and CDR2 YSYEKL. V was cut by 1 base and J by 7 bases, with 10 bases left in between. The CDR3 spans 13 residues. The CDR3 protein is CASSQGREGGYTF. The CDR3 DNA reads TGCGCCAGCAGCCAAGGCAGGGAAGGTGGCTACACCTTC.

The CDR3 reads CASSLVSGITDTQYF. For the CDR3, the DNA is TGTGCCAGCAGCTTAGTCAGCGGGATCACAGATACGCAGTATTTT. The chain couples TRBV7-6 to TRBJ2-3; the match to TRBD2 covers 7 bases. CDR3 length equals 15 residues. CDR1 and CDR2 from the germline V gene are SGHVS and FNYEAQ. Trimming cost V 1 base and J 2 bases; bases outside gene matches: 3.

This rearrangement joins TRBV6-1 to TRBJ2-1; D gene uncertain. The CDR3 length is 13 residues. The V end lost 7 bases, the J end lost 3 bases, and 10 bases lay between the germline ends. Germline V gene sequence: CDR1 MNHNS, CDR2 SASEGT. The CDR3 DNA reads TGTGCCAGCAAGGGCCAAAACTACAATGAGCAGTTCTTC. Its translation: CASKGQNYNEQFF.

This sequence joins TRBV12-3 or TRBV12-4 and TRBJ1-2, with D unclear. This CDR3 has 14 residues. V lost 8 bases and J 1 base, leaving 14 bases between the germline ends. Written as DNA, the CDR3 is TGTGCCAGCCAAACAGACGGGAGTAACTATGGCTACACCTTC. The encoded protein is CASQTDGSNYGYTF.

In this sample, this clonotype turned up many times. This chain links TRBV11-2 with TRBJ2-3; 8 positions match TRBD1. Per the germline V gene, CDR1 is SGHAT and CDR2 is FQNNGV. V was clipped by 2 bases and J by 6 bases; unmatched bases: 7. CDR3 length: 15 amino acids. CDR3 bases: TGTGCCAGCAGCTTATACGCACAGGGGGGTGATACGCAGTATTTT. It yields the protein CASSLYAQGGDTQYF.